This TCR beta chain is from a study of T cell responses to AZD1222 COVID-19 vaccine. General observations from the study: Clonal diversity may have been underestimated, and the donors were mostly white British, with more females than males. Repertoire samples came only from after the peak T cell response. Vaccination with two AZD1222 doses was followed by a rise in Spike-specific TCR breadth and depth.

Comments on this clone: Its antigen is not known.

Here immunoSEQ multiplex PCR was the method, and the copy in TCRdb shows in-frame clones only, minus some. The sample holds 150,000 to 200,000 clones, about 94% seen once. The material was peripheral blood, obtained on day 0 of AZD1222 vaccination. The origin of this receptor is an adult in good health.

CDR3 loop: CASSLGQGGNEQFF. CDR3 bases: TGTGCCAGCAGTCTAGGACAGGGAGGCAATGAGCAGTTCTTC. The chain combines TRBV28 with TRBJ2-1, with TRBD1 matching over 8 bases. J gave up 6 bases and V 5 bases, and 6 bases lay outside the gene matches. This CDR3 has 14 amino acids. Germline-derived CDR1 and CDR2 are MDHEN and SYDVKM.